Listed below are T cell receptor beta chains from one sample, sequenced in a study of blood T cell repertoires in COVID-19. This table comes from immunoSEQ multiplex PCR, and its TCRdb copy is limited to in-frame clones, with some not included. The sample has under 100,000 clones, around 81% seen once. The source material was peripheral blood. These receptors were collected from a man at least 80 years old with active or convalescent COVID-19. CDR3s include the opening cysteine and the closing phenylalanine or tryptophan. Each record gives: J gene, D gene, clone size, V gene, CDR3 DNA, CDR3 protein. D genes are given only for firm matches. Clone size is shown for a subset of rows, as once, few, many or a class of expanded clone.

TRBJ1-1 | - | - | TRBV10-2 | TGCGCCGGCCACAGGGAAGAGGGGCAGGACACTGAAGCTTTCTTT | CAGHREEGQDTEAFF
TRBJ1-2 | - | - | TRBV6-5 | TGTGCCAGCAGTTACAGGGGTGGCTACACCTTC | CASSYRGGYTF
TRBJ1-6 | - | - | TRBV14 | TGTGCCAGCAGCCAAGAGGGGGGGCGGGCCCTCCACTTT | CASSQEGGRALHF
TRBJ1-6 | - | - | TRBV3-1/TRBV3-2 | TGTGCCAGCAGCCAAGCCACGGGGGAGGGTTCACCCCTCCACTTT | CASSQATGEGSPLHF
TRBJ2-6 | TRBD2 | - | TRBV7-8 | TGTGCCAGCAGCTTTCCAGCGGGGGGCTCTGGGGCCAACGTCCTGACTTTC | CASSFPAGGSGANVLTF
TRBJ2-2 | - | - | TRBV2 | TGTGCGACCTCTCAAGGGACTGCCGGGGAGCTGTTTTTT | CATSQGTAGELFF
TRBJ2-5 | - | - | TRBV2 | TGTGCCAGCAGCCCCTGGACCGACAGCCAAGAGACCCAGTACTTC | CASSPWTDSQETQYF
TRBJ1-3 | TRBD1 | - | TRBV5-1 | TGCGCCAGCAGCGGACTACAGGGGGAAGACACCATATATTTT | CASSGLQGEDTIYF
TRBJ1-1 | - | few | TRBV6-5 | TGTGCCAGCAGTACCGTGAGATACACTGAAGCTTTCTTT | CASSTVRYTEAFF
TRBJ2-3 | - | - | TRBV11-3 | TGTGCCAGCAGCTTAGCCCGACACTCGGATACGCAGTATTTT | CASSLARHSDTQYF
TRBJ1-5 | TRBD1 | - | TRBV28 | TGTGCCAGCAGTCCCCCGACAGGGCTGAATCAGCCCCAGCATTTT | CASSPPTGLNQPQHF
TRBJ1-4 | - | - | TRBV5-1 | TGCGCCAGCAGTCCCGCGACAATCCGTGAAAAACTGTTTTTT | CASSPATIREKLFF
TRBJ1-5 | TRBD1 | - | TRBV6-1 | TGTGCCAGCAGTGAGGGGACAGGGGCTAGTCAGCCCCAGCATTTT | CASSEGTGASQPQHF